This entry features one T cell receptor (beta chain) sequence. The clone's antigen remains unknown. Per-base qualities were not stored, and no clone one base away is much larger. This record belongs to a study of blood T cell repertoires in COVID-19 (dated by TCRdb to the early 2020s). Turning to the overall study: The collaborator samples originated in the United States, Italy and Spain and spanned the acute and convalescent phases of COVID-19. The sample metadata nearly always contained a de-identified subject ID, COVID-19 status, age in years and sex. The repertoires were released in a freely available public database meant as a resource for research on the immune response to SARS-CoV-2. The prospective study material was composed of cDNA or gDNA derived from T cells, B-cell-depleted T cells, or PBMCs. HLA class I and class II types, where available, came from metadata supplied by the sample provider rather than from assay-based typing. Subjects who had been exposed to COVID-19, were actively infected with it, or had recovered from it provided the deeply sampled blood TCRbeta repertoires that made up the dataset. The samples were drawn from the first 160 participants of the ongoing ImmuneRACE study and from 1,254 subjects provided by 6 global collaborators.

Findings and caveats that apply to the study as a whole: The quantity of clinical and demographic metadata differed by source and by participant and was supplied without curation.

The collaborating institutions used their own protocols to collect whole blood in K2EDTA tubes. For TCRbeta analysis, collaborators shipped samples in one of three forms: frozen whole blood, isolated PBMCs, or DNA extracted from either of those sample types. The CDR3 covers 16 residues, taking in both the cysteine and the phenylalanine. Just the 48-base CDR3 DNA is kept, in frame starting at base 1. The junction shows trimming of 4 bases on V and 6 bases on J, and the gene matches do not reach 12 bases of it. The germline V gene encodes CDR1 MGHRA and CDR2 YSYEKL. TCRbeta CDR3 regions were amplified from genomic DNA by means of the immunoSEQ Assay, a bias-controlled multiplex PCR. As for the original processing: Nucleated cell counts per sample were estimated from amplification of reference gene primers within the assay. To quantify the absolute abundance of each unique TCRbeta CDR3 rearrangement, sequence reads were collapsed and filtered. For each sample, productive Simpson clonality was calculated as the square root of Simpson's diversity index across productive rearrangements. Imported from immuneACCESS, the table was reduced by TCRdb to in-frame sequences with V and J called. These copies leave out some clones; in studies compared against another copy, an unresolved V gene accounts for under half, and the cause of the remainder is not known. V, J and clone size were drawn from that table, and D and trimming were deduced from the DNA. This sample gives approximately 100,000 clones in total; approximately 90% of them show up just once. The top ten constitute around 1% of the sample.

This receptor was obtained from a man in his 60s with acute or convalescent COVID-19. This receptor chain uses TRBV4-1 and TRBJ2-1; the central 7 bases match TRBD1. Sequencing was carried out using peripheral blood. The nucleotides are TGCGCCAGCAGCCTCACGGGGACAGATCGTCTCAATGAGCAGTTCTTC. Its protein product is CASSLTGTDRLNEQFF.